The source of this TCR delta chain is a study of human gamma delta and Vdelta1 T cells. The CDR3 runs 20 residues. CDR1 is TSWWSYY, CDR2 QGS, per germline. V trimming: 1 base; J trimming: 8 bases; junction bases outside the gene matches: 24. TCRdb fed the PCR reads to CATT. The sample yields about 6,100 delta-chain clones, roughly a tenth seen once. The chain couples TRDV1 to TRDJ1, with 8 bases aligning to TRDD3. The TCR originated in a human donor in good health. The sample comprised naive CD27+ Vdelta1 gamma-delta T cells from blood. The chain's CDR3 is CALGERWQAGVLGASQKLIF. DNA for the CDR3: TGTGCTCTTGGGGAACGGTGGCAGGCCGGAGTACTGGGGGCCTCCCAAAAACTCATCTTT.